The 24 T cell receptor beta chains given below trace back to one sample, sequenced in a study of CD8+ T cells in alopecia areata. RNA extraction was followed by reverse transcription into cDNA, which acted as the sequencing template. TCRdb keeps only in-frame clones here, not all; method: immunoSEQ multiplex PCR. The sample includes 65,000 to 95,000 clones, approximately 50% of them seen just once. The sequenced sample was NKG2D-high CD8+ T cells sorted from blood. The source is a human donor with alopecia areata.

The chain links TRBV6-5 to TRBJ1-1; D unresolved. Germline V gives CDR1 MNHEY, CDR2 SVGAGI. The CDR3 is made up of 13 amino acids. The ends were cut back, 2 bases at V and 4 bases at J, with 8 bases in the middle. In DNA, the CDR3 is TGTGCCAGCAGTTACGGGGAGGGCACTGAAGCTTTCTTT. Encoded protein: CASSYGEGTEAFF.

This chain connects TRBV28 to TRBJ2-1; D is unresolved. This CDR3 has 11 residues. The ends were cut back, 3 bases at V and 6 bases at J, with 3 bases in the middle. CDR1 is MDHEN, CDR2 SYDVKM, per germline. CDR3 bases: TGTGCCAGCAGTTTCGCCAATGAGCAGTTCTTC. It codes for CASSFANEQFF.

The rearrangement uses TRBV28 and TRBJ2-7; no clear D. CDR3 length: 14 amino acids. Germline assignment: CDR1 MDHEN and CDR2 SYDVKM. The V end lost 7 bases, the J end lost 5 bases, and 18 bases lay between the germline ends. The CDR3: CASTGVAKVDEQYF. For the CDR3, the DNA is TGTGCCAGCACTGGGGTGGCGAAGGTAGACGAGCAGTACTTC. Based on the CDR3 plus reference TRBV28 and TRBJ2-7, the full variable domain is DVKVTQSSRYLVKRTGEKVFLECVQDMDHENMFWYRQDPGLGLRLIYFSYDVKMKEKGDIPEGYSVSREKKERFSLILESASTNQTSMYLCASTGVAKVDEQYFGPGTRLTVT.

The J gene is TRBJ1-2, the V gene TRBV29-1, with no clear D. Trimming took off 0 bases at V and 8 bases at J, with 10 bases between the two ends. There are 12 residues in the CDR3. Looked up from germline, CDR1 is SQVTM and CDR2 is ANQGSEA. The CDR3 is CSVEERSAGYTF. CDR3 nucleotide sequence: TGCAGCGTTGAAGAACGGTCCGCCGGCTACACCTTC.

This chain links TRBV5-1 with TRBJ2-6; D could derive from TRBD1 or TRBD2 (6 bases each). The length of the CDR3 is 18 residues. Trimming shortened V by 4 bases and J by 1 base, and 18 bases separated the two germline ends. The V gene's germline CDR1 is SGHRS and CDR2 YFSETQ. CDR3 sequence (DNA): TGCGCCAGCAGCCGCGGGGACAATCTTGGATCTGGGGCCAACGTCCTGACTTTC. As protein: CASSRGDNLGSGANVLTF.

The chain combines TRBV27 with TRBJ2-7, with a weak D call TRBD1 (6 bases). The germline CDR1 and CDR2 sequences are MNHEY and SMNVEV (reference sequence). Trimming left V 3 bases short and J 2 bases short, with 14 bases between. This CDR3 contains 15 residues. The CDR3 sequence: CASSLGAGPTYEQYF. The CDR3 DNA reads TGTGCCAGCAGTTTGGGGGCAGGTCCTACCTACGAGCAGTACTTC.

This clone was detected only a few times. V and J are TRBV7-9 and TRBJ2-7; no clear D. CDR1 is SEHNR and CDR2 is FQNEAQ in the germline V gene (reference sequence). V was trimmed by 5 bases and J by 0 bases, leaving 8 bases between them. This CDR3 has 13 amino acids. This CDR3 reads CASSNGFSYEQYF. CDR3 DNA sequence: TGTGCCAGCAGCAACGGTTTCTCCTACGAGCAGTACTTC.

This chain uses TRBV10-2 with TRBJ2-5, with D possibly being TRBD1 (5 bases). This CDR3 comprises 14 residues. V lost 8 bases and J 2 bases, leaving 15 bases between the germline ends. Germline-derived CDR1 and CDR2 are WSHSY and SAAADI. The CDR3 nucleotides are TGCGCCAGCCCCCAAGGGGTACGACAAGAGACCCAGTACTTC. Translating gives CASPQGVRQETQYF.

A few counts support this clone. The chain joins TRBV7-9 to TRBJ2-1; a weak D match, TRBD1 (6 bases). There are 12 residues in the CDR3. V was shortened by 6 bases and J by 6 bases, with 9 bases between the two germline ends. Germline V gene sequence: CDR1 SEHNR, CDR2 FQNEAQ (reference sequence). The CDR3 sequence is CASSEGVNEQFF. CDR3 DNA: TGTGCCAGCAGTGAGGGGGTCAATGAGCAGTTCTTC.

This clone was found a few times. The same CDR3 is also encoded by other DNA sequences in this sample. J is TRBJ2-7 and V is TRBV29-1; D is unclear. Per the germline V gene, CDR1 is SQVTM and CDR2 is ANQGSEA. This CDR3 has 13 residues. V was clipped by 4 bases and J by 0 bases, with 10 bases between them. CDR3 sequence (DNA): TGCAGCGTTGTGACTGAGAGCTCCTACGAGCAGTACTTC. This sequence encodes CSVVTESSYEQYF.

The chain joins TRBV28 to TRBJ2-1, with TRBD2 matching 8 bases. J was trimmed by 0 bases and V by 4 bases; bases with no gene match: 8. This CDR3 comprises 17 residues. Per germline, CDR1 MDHEN and CDR2 SYDVKM. CDR3 protein: CASSSGGRTHSYNEQFF. The CDR3 DNA sequence: TGTGCCAGCAGTTCCGGCGGGAGGACCCACTCCTACAATGAGCAGTTCTTC.

V is TRBV27 and J is TRBJ2-1, with D maybe TRBD1 (5 bases). V was trimmed by 6 bases and J by 4 bases, leaving 13 bases between them. The CDR3 extends over 14 amino acids. Germline V CDR1 and CDR2: MNHEY, SMNVEV (reference sequence). CDR3 amino acids: CASSYLGAYNEQFF. The CDR3 bases are TGTGCCAGCAGCTACCTAGGGGCTTACAATGAGCAGTTCTTC.

The rearrangement joins TRBV5-1 to TRBJ1-2; possible D gene TRBD1, 6 bases. The germline CDR1 and CDR2 sequences are SGHRS and YFSETQ. CDR3 length: 15 amino acids. V was clipped by 1 base and J by 0 bases, with 10 bases between them. Written as DNA, the CDR3 is TGCGCCAGCAGCTTGACGCAGGGGTCTAACTATGGCTACACCTTC. It translates to CASSLTQGSNYGYTF.

The chain links TRBV29-1 to TRBJ2-4; TRBD1 is a possible D gene (5 bases). This CDR3 is built from 15 residues. The V end was cut by 8 bases, the J end by 0 bases, with 17 bases between. Germline loops: CDR1 SQVTM, CDR2 ANQGSEA. DNA of the CDR3: TGCAGCCCTAGACAGTTAATGCTAGCCAAAAACATTCAGTACTTC. Translated, it gives CSPRQLMLAKNIQYF.

This clone came up once. The chain couples TRBV7-2 to TRBJ2-1; a possible D gene is TRBD1 (5 bases). This CDR3 has 17 amino acids. Germline V gene sequence: CDR1 SGHTA, CDR2 FQGNSA. V was pared by 6 bases and J by 4 bases, with 22 bases between. In DNA, the CDR3 is TGTGCCAGCAGTCCTTTCCCTCTCGCGGACACTTACAATGAGCAGTTCTTC. Amino acids: CASSPFPLADTYNEQFF.

The rearrangement joins TRBV29-1 to TRBJ2-7, with D perhaps matching TRBD2 (6 bases). The CDR3 runs to 12 residues. The V end was cut by 7 bases, the J end by 7 bases, with 17 bases between. The germline gives CDR1 SQVTM, CDR2 ANQGSEA. CDR3 protein: CSASVAGIEQYF. Written as DNA, the CDR3 is TGCAGCGCCTCCGTGGCGGGGATTGAGCAGTACTTC.

A single count supports this clone. The chain joins TRBV13 to TRBJ2-7, with D perhaps given as TRBD1 or TRBD2 (5 bases each). V gave up 6 bases and J gave up 1 base, with 13 bases separating them. CDR1 and CDR2 from the germline V gene are PRHDT and FYEKMQ (reference sequence). The CDR3 extends over 14 amino acids. The CDR3 nucleotides read TGTGCCAGCAGTCTGGGGGAGCGATCCTACGAGCAGTACTTC. As protein: CASSLGERSYEQYF.

This clone was found a few times. The same CDR3 also results from other DNA sequences found in this sample. The J gene is TRBJ2-7, the V gene TRBV4-1, with D uncertain. The ends were cut back, 4 bases at V and 4 bases at J, with 11 bases in the middle. CDR3 length equals 13 residues. Per germline, CDR1 MGHRA and CDR2 YSYEKL. The CDR3: CASSPRTGYEQYF. CDR3 DNA sequence: TGCGCCAGCAGCCCCCGTACGGGTTACGAGCAGTACTTC.

The V call is TRBV27, the J call TRBJ2-1; the D gene is possibly TRBD1 (6 bases). The CDR3 has 15 amino acids. Germline V gives CDR1 MNHEY, CDR2 SMNVEV (reference sequence). Trimming took off 3 bases at V and 5 bases at J, with 14 bases between the two ends. The CDR3 DNA follows: TGTGCCAGCAGTTTGCGACAGGTATACGACAATGAGCAGTTCTTC. This translates into CASSLRQVYDNEQFF.

A few counts support this clone. The chain joins TRBV27 to TRBJ2-1, with 7 bases aligning to TRBD2. J gave up 2 bases and V 5 bases, and 9 bases lay outside the gene matches. The length of the CDR3 is 16 residues. CDR1 is MNHEY, CDR2 SMNVEV, per germline (reference sequence). The CDR3 loop reads CASSPPQRDPYNEQFF. CDR3 DNA sequence: TGTGCCAGCAGTCCTCCGCAGCGGGATCCCTACAATGAGCAGTTCTTC.

The V and J genes are TRBV2 and TRBJ2-7; D not certain. The CDR3 consists of 14 residues. Between the trimmed V and J ends, which lost 3 bases and 2 bases, there was a span of 11 bases. Per germline, CDR1 SNHLY and CDR2 FYNNEI. CDR3 DNA sequence: TGTGCCAGCAGTGATCTAGGGCAGGCCTACGAGCAGTACTTC. Translating gives CASSDLGQAYEQYF.

This clone showed up just a few times. The chain has TRBV28 and TRBJ2-1, with a possible D match to TRBD1 (5 bases). V was trimmed by 10 bases and J by 6 bases, leaving 13 bases between them. The CDR3 extends over 12 amino acids. CDR1 is MDHEN and CDR2 is SYDVKM in the germline V gene. The CDR3 nucleotides are TGTGCCACCGACGACAGAATCAATGAGCAGTTCTTC. It codes for CATDDRINEQFF.

V is TRBV15 and J is TRBJ2-2; maybe TRBD1 (5 bases). The CDR3 runs 17 residues. Looked up from germline, CDR1 is LNHNV and CDR2 is YYDKDF (reference sequence). Trimming took 4 bases from V and 3 from J, leaving 18 bases between them. CDR3 amino acids: CATSTLILTDYTGELFF. Here the CDR3 DNA reads TGTGCCACCAGCACGCTAATTCTGACAGATTACACCGGGGAGCTGTTTTTT.

This clone was seen a few times. The gene calls are TRBV6-5 and TRBJ2-3; D is undetermined. This CDR3 region has 12 residues. V was pared by 0 bases and J by 6 bases, with 4 bases between. Germline lookup yields CDR1 MNHEY and CDR2 SVGAGI. The CDR3 loop is CASSYSGDTQYF. CDR3 bases: TGTGCCAGCAGTTACTCGGGGGATACGCAGTATTTT.